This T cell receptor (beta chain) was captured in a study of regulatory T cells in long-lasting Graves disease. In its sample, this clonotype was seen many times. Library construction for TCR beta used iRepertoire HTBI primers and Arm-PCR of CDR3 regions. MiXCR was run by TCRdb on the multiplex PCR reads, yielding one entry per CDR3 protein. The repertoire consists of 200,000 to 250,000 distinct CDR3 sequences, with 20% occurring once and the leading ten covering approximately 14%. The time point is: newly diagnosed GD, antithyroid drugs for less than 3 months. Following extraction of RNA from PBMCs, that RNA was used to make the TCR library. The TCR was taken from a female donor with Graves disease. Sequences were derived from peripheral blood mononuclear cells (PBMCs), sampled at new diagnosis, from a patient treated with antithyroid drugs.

CDR3 nucleotides: TGTGCTAGTGGTTTGTTACCCGCCTATTCACCCCTCCACTTT. This gives the protein CASGLLPAYSPLHF. The gene calls are TRBV12-5 and TRBJ1-6; no clear D. The germline V and J ends were trimmed by 2 bases and 8 bases, with 10 bases remaining between them. This CDR3 is 14 amino acids long. Germline CDR1 is LGHNT and CDR2 is FRNRAP.